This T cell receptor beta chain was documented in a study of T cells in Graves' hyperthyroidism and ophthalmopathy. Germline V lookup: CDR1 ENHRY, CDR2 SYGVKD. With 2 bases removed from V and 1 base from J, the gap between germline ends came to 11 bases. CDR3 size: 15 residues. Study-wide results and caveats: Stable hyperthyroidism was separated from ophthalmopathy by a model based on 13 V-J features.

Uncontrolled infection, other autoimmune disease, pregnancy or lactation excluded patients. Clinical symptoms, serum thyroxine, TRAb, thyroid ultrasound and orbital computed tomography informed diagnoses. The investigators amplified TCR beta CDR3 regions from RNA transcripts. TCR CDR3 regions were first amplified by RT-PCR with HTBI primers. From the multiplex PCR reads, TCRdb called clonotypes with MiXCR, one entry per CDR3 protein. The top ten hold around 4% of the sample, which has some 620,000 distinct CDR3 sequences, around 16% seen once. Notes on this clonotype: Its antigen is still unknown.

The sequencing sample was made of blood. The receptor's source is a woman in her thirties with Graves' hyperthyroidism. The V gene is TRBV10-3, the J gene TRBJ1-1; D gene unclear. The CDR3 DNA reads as TGTGCCATCAGTGAGACACTAGACAAGAACACTGAAGCTTTCTTT. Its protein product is CAISETLDKNTEAFF.